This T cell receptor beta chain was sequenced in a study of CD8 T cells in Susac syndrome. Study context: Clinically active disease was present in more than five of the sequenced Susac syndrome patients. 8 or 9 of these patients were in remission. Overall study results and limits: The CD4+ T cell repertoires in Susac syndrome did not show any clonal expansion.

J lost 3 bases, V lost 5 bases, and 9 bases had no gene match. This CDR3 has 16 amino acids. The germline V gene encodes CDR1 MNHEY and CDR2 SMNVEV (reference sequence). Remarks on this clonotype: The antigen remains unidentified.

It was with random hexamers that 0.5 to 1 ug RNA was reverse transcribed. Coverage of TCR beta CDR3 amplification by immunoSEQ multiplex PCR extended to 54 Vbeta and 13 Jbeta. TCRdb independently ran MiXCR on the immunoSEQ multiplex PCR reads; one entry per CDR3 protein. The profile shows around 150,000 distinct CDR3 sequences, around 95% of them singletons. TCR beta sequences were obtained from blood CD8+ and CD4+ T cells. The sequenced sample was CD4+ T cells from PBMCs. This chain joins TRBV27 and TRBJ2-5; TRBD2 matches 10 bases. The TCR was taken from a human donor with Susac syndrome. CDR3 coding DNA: TGTGCCAGCAGTCCTCTAGCTAGCGGGGGAAAAGAGACCCAGTACTTC. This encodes CASSPLASGGKETQYF.